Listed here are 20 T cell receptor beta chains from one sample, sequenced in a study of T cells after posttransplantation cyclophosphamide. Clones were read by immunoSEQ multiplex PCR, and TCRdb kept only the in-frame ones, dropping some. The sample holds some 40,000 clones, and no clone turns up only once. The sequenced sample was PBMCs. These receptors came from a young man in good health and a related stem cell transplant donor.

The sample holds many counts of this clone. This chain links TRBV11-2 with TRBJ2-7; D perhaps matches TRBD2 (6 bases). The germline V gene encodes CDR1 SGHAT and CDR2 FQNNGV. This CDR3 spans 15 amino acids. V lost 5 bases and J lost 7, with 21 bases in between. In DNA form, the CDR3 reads TGTGCCAGCAGCCTCAGCGGGCCCGCCTTTGAGGAGCAGTACTTC. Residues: CASSLSGPAFEEQYF.

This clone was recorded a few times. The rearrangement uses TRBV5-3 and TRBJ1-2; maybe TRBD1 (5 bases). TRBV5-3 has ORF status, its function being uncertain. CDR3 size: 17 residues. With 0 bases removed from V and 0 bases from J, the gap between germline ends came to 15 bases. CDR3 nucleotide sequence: TGTGCCAGAAGCTTGGCTCACCGTTACAGGTCTAACTATGGCTACACCTTC. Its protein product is CARSLAHRYRSNYGYTF.

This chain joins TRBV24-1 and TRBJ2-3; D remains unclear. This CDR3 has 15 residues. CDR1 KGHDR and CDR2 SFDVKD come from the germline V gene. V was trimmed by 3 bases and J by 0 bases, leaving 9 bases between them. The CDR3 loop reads CATSDRYPSTDTQYF. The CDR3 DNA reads TGTGCCACCAGTGATCGGTACCCTAGCACAGATACGCAGTATTTT.

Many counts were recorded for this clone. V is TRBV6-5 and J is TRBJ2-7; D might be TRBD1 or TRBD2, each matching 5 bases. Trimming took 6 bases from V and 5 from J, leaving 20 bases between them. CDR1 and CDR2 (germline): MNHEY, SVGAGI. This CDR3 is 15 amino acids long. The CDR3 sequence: CASRRVEGPLNEQYF. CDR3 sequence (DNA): TGTGCCAGCAGACGAGTTGAGGGGCCTCTCAACGAGCAGTACTTC.

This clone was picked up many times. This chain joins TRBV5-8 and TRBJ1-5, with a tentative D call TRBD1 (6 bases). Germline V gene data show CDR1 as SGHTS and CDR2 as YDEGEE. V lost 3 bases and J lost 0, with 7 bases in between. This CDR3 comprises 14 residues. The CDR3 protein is CASSWTASNQPQHF. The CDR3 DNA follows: TGTGCCAGCAGCTGGACAGCTAGCAATCAGCCCCAGCATTTT.

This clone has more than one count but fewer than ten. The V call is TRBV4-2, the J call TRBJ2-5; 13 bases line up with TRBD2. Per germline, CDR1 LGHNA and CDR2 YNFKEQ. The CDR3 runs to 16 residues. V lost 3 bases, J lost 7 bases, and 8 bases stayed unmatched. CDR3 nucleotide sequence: TGTGCCAGCAGCCAGGGACTAGCGGGGTCATGGGGGACCCAGTACTTC. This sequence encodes CASSQGLAGSWGTQYF.

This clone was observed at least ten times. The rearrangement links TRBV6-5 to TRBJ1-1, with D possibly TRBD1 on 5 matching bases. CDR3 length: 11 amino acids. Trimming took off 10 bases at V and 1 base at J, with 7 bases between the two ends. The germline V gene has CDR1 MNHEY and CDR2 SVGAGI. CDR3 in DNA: TGTGCCACCACAGGGAACACTGAAGCTTTCTTT. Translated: CATTGNTEAFF.

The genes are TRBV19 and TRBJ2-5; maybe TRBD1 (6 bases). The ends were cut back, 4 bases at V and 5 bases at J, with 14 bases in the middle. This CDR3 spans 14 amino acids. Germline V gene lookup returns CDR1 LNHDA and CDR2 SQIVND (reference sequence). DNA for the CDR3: TGTGCCAGTAGTACGGGACATACGGGGGAGACCCAGTACTTC. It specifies CASSTGHTGETQYF. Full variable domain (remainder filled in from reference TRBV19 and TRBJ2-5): DGGITQSPKYLFRKEGQNVTLSCEQNLNHDAMYWYRQDPGQGLRLIYYSQIVNDFQKGDIAEGYSVSREKKESFPLTVTSAQKNPTAFYLCASSTGHTGETQYFGPGTRLLVL.

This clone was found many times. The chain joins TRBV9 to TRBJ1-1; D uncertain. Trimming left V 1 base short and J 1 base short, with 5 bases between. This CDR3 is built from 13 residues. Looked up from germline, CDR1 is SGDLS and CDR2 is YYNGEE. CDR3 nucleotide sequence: TGTGCCAGCAGCGTAACGGGGAACACTGAAGCTTTCTTT. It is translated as CASSVTGNTEAFF.

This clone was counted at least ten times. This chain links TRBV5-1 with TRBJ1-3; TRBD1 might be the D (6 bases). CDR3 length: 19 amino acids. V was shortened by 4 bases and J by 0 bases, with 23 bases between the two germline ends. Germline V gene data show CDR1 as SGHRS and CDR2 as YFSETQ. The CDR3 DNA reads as TGCGCCAGCAGCCCATGGGAAGGGACAAACATCTTCTCTGGAAACACCATATATTTT. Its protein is CASSPWEGTNIFSGNTIYF.

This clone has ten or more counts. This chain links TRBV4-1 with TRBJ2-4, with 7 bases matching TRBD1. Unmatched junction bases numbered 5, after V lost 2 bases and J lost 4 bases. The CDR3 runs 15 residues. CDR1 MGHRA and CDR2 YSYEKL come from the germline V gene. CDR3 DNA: TGCGCCAGCAGCCAACATGGGACAGTTAAAAACATTCAGTACTTC. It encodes CASSQHGTVKNIQYF.

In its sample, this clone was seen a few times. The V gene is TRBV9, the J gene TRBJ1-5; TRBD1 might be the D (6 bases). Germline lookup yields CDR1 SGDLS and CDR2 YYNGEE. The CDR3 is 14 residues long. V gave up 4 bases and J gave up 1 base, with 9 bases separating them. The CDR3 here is CASSTGSSNQPQHF. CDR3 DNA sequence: TGTGCCAGCAGCACAGGGTCGAGCAATCAGCCCCAGCATTTT.

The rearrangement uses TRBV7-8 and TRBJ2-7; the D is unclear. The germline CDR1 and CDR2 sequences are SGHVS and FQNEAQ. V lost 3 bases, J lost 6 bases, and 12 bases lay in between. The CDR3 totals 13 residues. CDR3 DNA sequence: TGTGCCAGCAGCTTTGTACTATACGGCGAGCAGTACTTC. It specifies CASSFVLYGEQYF.

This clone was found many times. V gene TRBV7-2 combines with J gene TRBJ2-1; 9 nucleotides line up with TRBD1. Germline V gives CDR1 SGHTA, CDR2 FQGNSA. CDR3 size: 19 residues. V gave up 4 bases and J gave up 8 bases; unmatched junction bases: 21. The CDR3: CASSSARPGTGSRSYEQFF. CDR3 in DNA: TGTGCCAGCAGCTCCGCCCGTCCCGGGACAGGGAGTCGATCGTATGAGCAGTTCTTC.

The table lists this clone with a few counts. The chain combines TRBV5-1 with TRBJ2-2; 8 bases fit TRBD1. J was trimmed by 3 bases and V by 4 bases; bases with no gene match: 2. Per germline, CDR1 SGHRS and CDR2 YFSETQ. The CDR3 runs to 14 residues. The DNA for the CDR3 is TGCGCCAGCAGCGCGGGACAGGACACCGGGGAGCTGTTTTTT. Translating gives CASSAGQDTGELFF.

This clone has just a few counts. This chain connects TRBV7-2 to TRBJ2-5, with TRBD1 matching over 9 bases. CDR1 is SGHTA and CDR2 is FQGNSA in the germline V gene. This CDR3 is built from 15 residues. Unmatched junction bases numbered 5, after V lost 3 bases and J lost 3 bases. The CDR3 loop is CASSLGGTGKETQYF. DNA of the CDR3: TGTGCCAGCAGCTTGGGGGGGACAGGGAAAGAGACCCAGTACTTC.

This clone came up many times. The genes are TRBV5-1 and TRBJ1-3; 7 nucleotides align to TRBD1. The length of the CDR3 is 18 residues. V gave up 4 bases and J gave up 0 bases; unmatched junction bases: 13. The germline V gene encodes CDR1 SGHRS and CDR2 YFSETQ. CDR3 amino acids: CASSPKPGQAVSGNTIYF. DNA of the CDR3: TGCGCCAGCAGCCCCAAACCCGGACAGGCGGTCTCTGGAAACACCATATATTTT.

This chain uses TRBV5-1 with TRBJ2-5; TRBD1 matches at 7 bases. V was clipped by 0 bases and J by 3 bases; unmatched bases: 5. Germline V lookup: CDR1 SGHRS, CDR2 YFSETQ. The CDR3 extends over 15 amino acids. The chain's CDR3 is CASSLEGTDKETQYF. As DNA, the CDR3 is TGCGCCAGCAGCTTGGAAGGGACAGACAAAGAGACCCAGTACTTC.

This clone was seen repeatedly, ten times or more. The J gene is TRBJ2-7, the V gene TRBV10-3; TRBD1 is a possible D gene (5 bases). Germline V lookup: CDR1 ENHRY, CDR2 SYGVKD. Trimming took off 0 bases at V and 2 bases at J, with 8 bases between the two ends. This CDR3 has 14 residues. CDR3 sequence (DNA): TGTGCCATCAGTGAGTCAGGGGTGGCCTACGAGCAGTACTTC. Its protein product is CAISESGVAYEQYF.

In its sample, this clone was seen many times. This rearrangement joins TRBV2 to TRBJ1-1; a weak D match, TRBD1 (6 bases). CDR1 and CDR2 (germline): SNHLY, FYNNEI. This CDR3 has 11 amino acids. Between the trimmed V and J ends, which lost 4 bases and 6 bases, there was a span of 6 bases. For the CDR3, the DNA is TGTGCCAGCAGTGGGGGGCCTGAAGCTTTCTTT. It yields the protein CASSGGPEAFF.